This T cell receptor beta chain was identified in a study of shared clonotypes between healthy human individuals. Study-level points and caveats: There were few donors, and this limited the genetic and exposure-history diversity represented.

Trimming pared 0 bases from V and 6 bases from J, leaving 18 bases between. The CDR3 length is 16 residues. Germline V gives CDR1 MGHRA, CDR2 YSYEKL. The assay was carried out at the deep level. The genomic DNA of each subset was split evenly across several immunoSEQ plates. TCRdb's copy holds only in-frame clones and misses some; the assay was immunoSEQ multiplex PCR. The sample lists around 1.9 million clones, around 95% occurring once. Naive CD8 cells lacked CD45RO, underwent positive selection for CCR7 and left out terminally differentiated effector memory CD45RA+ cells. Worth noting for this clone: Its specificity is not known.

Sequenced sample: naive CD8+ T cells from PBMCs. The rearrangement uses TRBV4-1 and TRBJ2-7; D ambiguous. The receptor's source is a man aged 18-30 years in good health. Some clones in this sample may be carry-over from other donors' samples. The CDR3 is CASSQDLWGLGSEQYF. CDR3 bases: TGCGCCAGCAGCCAAGATCTTTGGGGATTGGGTAGCGAGCAGTACTTC.